The clone carrying this T cell receptor (beta chain) was seen a handful of times. As yet, its antigen is unknown. The sample's time point: pre-sensitization, week 0. The treatment here: therapeutic diphenylcyclopropenone sensitization with weekly scalp DPC. Blood collection happened ahead of applying each patch test. These data originate in a study of human T cells and chemical hapten exposure. Points from the study as a whole: It should be noted that donors had alopecia, so their immune response may differ from healthy people's. Compared to controls, expanded TCRs made significantly more large clusters of similar CDR3s.

Individual cDNA molecules (in the library) carried attached unique molecular identifiers. MiXCR, run by TCRdb on the RACE reads, gives a single entry per CDR3 protein. This sample carries a few hundred thousand distinct CDR3 sequences, about 7.7% of them seen once, and the ten largest clones take 1.2%. The CDR3 contains 16 residues. Trimming cost V 0 bases and J 5 bases; bases outside gene matches: 5. Germline CDR1 LGHNA, CDR2 YNFKEQ. The chain recombines TRBV4-2 with TRBJ1-3, with 9 bases lining up with TRBD1. This sequence originates from a man aged 18 to 35 with alopecia areata. Some clones in this sample may be carry-over from other donors' samples. The sequencing used whole blood, collected in connection with sensitization to the hapten diphenylcyclopropenone (DPC). The CDR3 loop is CASSQEETGGRNTIYF. The CDR3 region has the DNA TGTGCCAGCAGCCAAGAGGAAACAGGGGGCAGAAACACCATATATTTT.